In its sample, the clone carrying this TCR beta chain was seen many times. The antigen is undetermined. The germline gives CDR1 SGHVS, CDR2 FQNEAQ. V was trimmed by 5 bases and J by 7 bases, leaving 9 bases between them. This CDR3 has 12 amino acids. The TCR cDNA carried a universal primer site and UMIs from 5'RACE template switching. TCRdb reanalysed the 5' RACE reads using MiXCR and keeps one entry per CDR3 protein. The sample yields hundreds of thousands of distinct CDR3 sequences, about 19% seen once. This sample was included in a study of T cells after yellow fever vaccination. Whole-study findings and limits: Weaker in magnitude, the secondary response showed a faster peak on day 5 versus 15.

This TCR came from a young man who received the YFV17D yellow fever vaccine. The source material was PBMCs, sampled before the yellow fever booster vaccination. This rearrangement joins TRBV7-8 to TRBJ2-1; unclear D gene. The CDR3 region is CASSPPGNEQFF. In DNA form, the CDR3 reads TGTGCCAGCAGCCCTCCCGGAAATGAGCAGTTCTTC.